Described below is a single T cell receptor (beta chain) sequence and its context. This may arise from a read error, as a much more abundant clone is one base away. The germline V gene encodes CDR1 MNHEY and CDR2 SMNVEV (reference sequence). CDR3 length: 15 residues. Using RNA template, CDR3s of TCR alpha and beta were amplified with iRepertoire arm-PCR. TCRdb passed the multiplex PCR reads through MiXCR, listing each CDR3 protein once. Of 400,000 or so distinct CDR3 sequences in the sample, roughly two fifths were seen once. This record belongs to a study of glioma-infiltrating T cells. This chain joins TRBV27 and TRBJ1-2, with TRBD1 as a possible D gene (5 bases). The receptor's source is a human donor with low-grade glioma or glioblastoma, undergoing nonglioma brain surgery, or in good health (not recorded which). The specimen was glioma tissue, nonneoplastic brain tissue, or PBMCs (not recorded which). The CDR3 sequence: CASRSMGGEVYGYAF. For the CDR3, the DNA is TGTGCCAGCAGAAGCATGGGGGGGGAGGTCTATGGCTACGCCTTC.